The entry that follows covers one T cell receptor beta chain sequence. Its target is unknown. Profiled with immunoSEQ multiplex PCR; TCRdb holds only in-frame clones, not every one. This table has 20,000 to 25,000 clones, about 90% appearing once. Germline CDR1 and CDR2: SGHNT and YYREEE (reference sequence). V lost 3 bases to trimming and J lost 2 bases, with 8 bases between them. This CDR3 spans 13 amino acids. The data originate from a study of chemoradiotherapy in HPV16-positive cancers. Regarding the study as a whole: Non-HPV-specific T cells did not expand in tumors during treatment, whereas candidate HPV-specific clones and E7-related motifs did.

The source of this sequence is a human donor with HPV-associated anogenital cancer. The sequencing used blood, collected from a patient who underwent chemoradiotherapy. The chain joins TRBV5-4 to TRBJ2-5; D unclear. The CDR3 sequence is CASSSRSQETQYF. CDR3 nucleotide sequence: TGTGCCAGCAGCTCTCGATCGCAAGAGACCCAGTACTTC.